Following are 14 T cell receptor beta chains from one sample sequenced in a study of type 1 regulatory T cells (dated by TCRdb to about 2021). Sequencing was performed on an Illumina MiSeq. TCRdb reanalyzed the raw reads on its own, using fastp at Q25 for trimming and MiXCR for clone calling, and kept in-frame beta chains. A single entry per CDR3 protein holds the most common genes and DNA from its merged rows. Recorded for this sample are more than 60,000 distinct CDR3 sequences; almost 50% of them occurred a single time. The ten largest clones take up about 2.1% of the sample. For these receptors, no antigen is known. Specimen: cultured non-Tr1 T cells, either the whole culture or a sorted T cell fraction (not recorded which). The label giving this sample's cell subset or site can be read as: non-Tr1 population from the T-allo10 product. The receptors come from a human donor in good health.

The chain carries TRBV5-1 and TRBJ2-7; D may correspond to TRBD1 or TRBD2 (5 bases each). CDR1 and CDR2 from the germline V gene are SGHRS and YFSETQ. The CDR3 is 13 amino acids. The V end lost 2 bases, the J end lost 0 bases, and 6 bases lay between the germline ends. CDR3 region: CASSFGTSYEQYF. The CDR3 nucleotides are TGCGCCAGCAGCTTCGGGACCTCCTACGAGCAGTACTTC.

This chain joins TRBV6-1 and TRBJ1-2; no definite D call. Germline assignment: CDR1 MNHNS and CDR2 SASEGT. The CDR3 is 13 residues long. V lost 8 bases and J 5 bases, leaving 15 bases between the germline ends. This CDR3 is CASRTTAWYGYTF. In DNA form, the CDR3 reads TGTGCCAGCCGAACGACGGCCTGGTATGGCTACACCTTC.

This chain uses TRBV11-3 with TRBJ1-4; possibly TRBD1 for D (5 bases). Between the trimmed V and J ends, which lost 0 bases and 8 bases, there was a span of 13 bases. Germline V gene data show CDR1 as SGHNT and CDR2 as YENEEA. This CDR3 spans 15 amino acids. The CDR3 protein is CASSLEAGREEKLFF. As DNA, the CDR3 is TGTGCCAGCAGCTTAGAAGCAGGGCGGGAAGAAAAACTGTTTTTT.

The CDR3 region is CASRPSSGGLLETQYF. The CDR3 region has the DNA TGTGCCAGCAGACCGTCTAGCGGGGGGCTTCTGGAGACCCAGTACTTC. This sequence joins TRBV6-5 and TRBJ2-5; the match to TRBD2 covers 11 bases. After removal of 6 bases from V and 5 bases from J, the junction contained 11 bases not matched to a gene. The CDR3 consists of 16 residues. Germline V gene lookup returns CDR1 MNHEY and CDR2 SVGAGI.

The chain recombines TRBV12-3 or TRBV12-4 with TRBJ2-1; D remains unclear. This CDR3 has 15 residues. Trimming stripped 1 base from V and 0 bases from J, with 7 bases between. The CDR3 loop reads CASSLGESSYNEQFF. CDR3 in DNA: TGTGCCAGCAGTTTAGGCGAGAGCTCCTACAATGAGCAGTTCTTC.

This clonotype has more than one count but fewer than ten. The J gene is TRBJ2-3, the V gene TRBV28; D is uncertain. CDR1 is MDHEN and CDR2 is SYDVKM in the germline V gene. Trimming shortened V by 3 bases and J by 4 bases, and 17 bases separated the two germline ends. There are 16 residues in the CDR3. CDR3 amino acids: CASSFQTRRIPDTQYF. CDR3 bases: TGTGCCAGCAGTTTCCAGACCCGCCGAATCCCAGATACGCAGTATTTT. The full variable domain, with the rest looked up from reference TRBV28 and TRBJ2-3, is DVKVTQSSRYLVKRTGEKVFLECVQDMDHENMFWYRQDPGLGLRLIYFSYDVKMKEKGDIPEGYSVSREKKERFSLILESASTNQTSMYLCASSFQTRRIPDTQYFGPGTRLTVL.

V usage is TRBV5-1 and J usage is TRBJ2-3; D may be TRBD1 (6 bases). The germline V and J ends were trimmed by 3 bases and 6 bases, with 17 bases remaining between them. Germline V gene data show CDR1 as SGHRS and CDR2 as YFSETQ. The CDR3 has 15 residues. This chain's CDR3 is CASSSQGSAGDTQYF. The CDR3, as DNA: TGCGCCAGCAGCTCACAGGGTAGCGCAGGGGATACGCAGTATTTT.

This chain links TRBV7-2 with TRBJ1-2; TRBD1 aligns across 7 bases. The germline V gene has CDR1 SGHTA and CDR2 FQGNSA. The CDR3 is made up of 14 amino acids. The J segment lost 6 bases and the V segment lost 4 bases, leaving 8 bases of the junction unmatched. This CDR3 is CASSWRQGSDGYTF. The CDR3 nucleotides read TGTGCCAGCAGCTGGCGACAGGGTTCGGATGGCTACACCTTC.

The chain uses TRBV12-3 or TRBV12-4 and TRBJ1-2, with D perhaps matching TRBD1 (6 bases). Between the trimmed V and J ends, which lost 7 bases and 4 bases, there was a span of 19 bases. This CDR3 is 15 amino acids long. In DNA, the CDR3 is TGTGCCAGCAATCCGAACCTCGGACAGCCCTATGGCTACACCTTC. It yields the protein CASNPNLGQPYGYTF.

For the CDR3, the DNA is TGTGCCAGCAGCTTAGCTGGGGCCAACGTCCTGACTTTC. Amino acids: CASSLAGANVLTF. The J gene is TRBJ2-6, the V gene TRBV5-5; D unclear. Trimming removed 2 bases at V and 2 bases at J, with 2 bases between. Germline lookup yields CDR1 SGHKS and CDR2 YYEKEE (reference sequence). The CDR3 is made up of 13 amino acids.

This clonotype was observed a few times. The chain employs TRBV2 and TRBJ2-7; D perhaps matches TRBD1 (5 bases). Germline V gene lookup returns CDR1 SNHLY and CDR2 FYNNEI. The length of the CDR3 is 14 residues. V dropped 4 bases and J dropped 0 bases, with 10 bases sitting between them. CDR3 coding DNA: TGTGCCAGCAGTGGGGCGCAGGGCTCCTACGAGCAGTACTTC. This codes for CASSGAQGSYEQYF.

This clonotype was detected a few times. The rearrangement links TRBV29-1 to TRBJ1-3; D is ambiguous. The CDR3 consists of 13 residues. Per germline, CDR1 SQVTM and CDR2 ANQGSEA. V lost 0 bases to trimming and J lost 1 base, with 4 bases between them. This chain's CDR3 is CSVEDTSGNTIYF. DNA of the CDR3: TGCAGCGTTGAAGATACATCTGGAAACACCATATATTTT.

The chain employs TRBV29-1 and TRBJ1-3, with a weak D call TRBD1 (5 bases). The CDR3 sequence is 12 residues long. Trimming took off 7 bases at V and 4 bases at J, with 11 bases between the two ends. The germline V gene encodes CDR1 SQVTM and CDR2 ANQGSEA. The chain's CDR3 is CSARVAGNTIYF. The CDR3 nucleotides read TGCAGCGCCAGGGTTGCCGGAAACACCATATATTTT.

This chain connects TRBV12-3 or TRBV12-4 to TRBJ2-1, with 10 bases lining up with TRBD2. Trimming cost V 4 bases and J 14 bases; bases outside gene matches: 8. The CDR3 loop spans 13 amino acids. CDR3 DNA: TGTGCCAGCAGTTATGTAGCGGGGGGTCATGAGTTCTTC. Translated: CASSYVAGGHEFF.